The 22 T cell receptor beta chains below all came from one sample that was sequenced in a study of blood T cells in healthy people across ages. Through a sample-barcoded 5' primer and a J-beta primer mix, a second PCR was run for roughly 6 to 11 cycles. From the 5' RACE reads, TCRdb called clonotypes with MiXCR, one entry per CDR3 protein. The table has over 1,500,000 distinct CDR3 sequences, 40% to 55% seen once. The sample comprised blood. Receptors originate from a woman in her thirties or forties in good health.

The J gene is TRBJ2-7, the V gene TRBV6-6, with D hard to call. CDR1 is MNHNY and CDR2 is SVGAGI in the germline V gene (reference sequence). Trimming took 2 bases from V and 7 from J, leaving 18 bases between them. The CDR3 sequence is 15 residues long. The CDR3 nucleotides read TGTGCCAGCAGTTACGCGTTACCAGCTTACAATGAGCAGTACTTC. It translates to CASSYALPAYNEQYF.

V and J are TRBV6-5 and TRBJ2-6, with 7 bases aligning to TRBD1. Germline V gene sequence: CDR1 MNHEY, CDR2 SVGAGI. The CDR3 spans 16 residues. Unmatched junction bases numbered 10, after V lost 7 bases and J lost 4 bases. This CDR3 is CASTRTGGAGANVLTF. DNA of the CDR3: TGTGCCAGCACCCGGACAGGAGGTGCAGGGGCCAACGTCCTGACTTTC.

The rearrangement joins TRBV6-5 to TRBJ2-2; no clear D. Germline loops: CDR1 MNHEY, CDR2 SVGAGI. This CDR3 is built from 15 residues. The V end lost 6 bases, the J end lost 4 bases, and 15 bases lay between the germline ends. The CDR3 loop reads CASSHPQPSTGELFF. DNA for the CDR3: TGTGCCAGCAGCCACCCCCAGCCTAGCACCGGGGAGCTGTTTTTT.

V usage is TRBV11-3 and J usage is TRBJ2-1; 7 bases match TRBD1. Germline V gives CDR1 SGHNT, CDR2 YENEEA. Trimming cost V 8 bases and J 6 bases; bases outside gene matches: 13. This CDR3 comprises 15 residues. The CDR3 nucleotides read TGTGCCAGCTCCCTCGGACAGGTGGCTGTCAATGAGCAGTTCTTC. Its translation: CASSLGQVAVNEQFF.

The chain couples TRBV6-2 or TRBV6-3 to TRBJ2-7, with 11 bases fitting TRBD2. After removal of 0 bases from V and 6 bases from J, the junction contained 4 bases not matched to a gene. Germline values: CDR1 MNHEY, CDR2 SVGEGT. The CDR3 is made up of 15 amino acids. CDR3 residues: CASSYSLAGGGEQYF. The CDR3 coding sequence is TGTGCCAGCAGTTACTCCCTAGCGGGGGGCGGCGAGCAGTACTTC.

The gene calls are TRBV4-1 and TRBJ2-1, with 10 bases aligning to TRBD2. The CDR3 length is 14 residues. Germline V lookup: CDR1 MGHRA, CDR2 YSYEKL. V trimming: 3 bases; J trimming: 9 bases; junction bases outside the gene matches: 5. The CDR3 region has the DNA TGCGCCAGCAGCCACGAGCTAGCGGGGGCTGAGCAGTTCTTC. Its protein product is CASSHELAGAEQFF.

V is TRBV5-4 and J is TRBJ2-5; D is ambiguous. Judging by the DNA end, TRBJ2-7 fits better; the J call may be wrong. The CDR3 is 13 amino acids. The V gene's germline CDR1 is SGHNT and CDR2 YYREEE (reference sequence). The CDR3 nucleotides are TGTGCCAGCAGCTTTCAGATCCCCAACGAGCAGTACTTC. Residues: CASSFQIPNEQYF.

J is TRBJ2-3 and V is TRBV6-2 or TRBV6-3; D perhaps matches TRBD1 (6 bases). The germline V gene encodes CDR1 MNHEY and CDR2 SVGEGT. This CDR3 spans 16 amino acids. The germline V and J ends were trimmed by 5 bases and 2 bases, with 17 bases remaining between them. The CDR3 sequence is CASSPHGTPTTDTQYF. CDR3 coding DNA: TGTGCCAGCAGTCCCCATGGGACACCAACCACAGATACGCAGTATTTT.

This chain joins TRBV4-3 and TRBJ1-1; tentative D call: TRBD1 (6 bases). The CDR3 consists of 19 residues. Germline assignment: CDR1 LGHNA and CDR2 YSLEER. Trimming took off 0 bases at V and 1 base at J, with 21 bases between the two ends. In DNA form, the CDR3 reads TGCGCCAGCAGCCAAGATTTAGTTAGGGGGTGGATCAAGAACACTGAAGCTTTCTTT. It specifies CASSQDLVRGWIKNTEAFF.

Concerning this clonotype: A much larger clone is a single base away; this may be a read error. The V and J genes are TRBV4-2 and TRBJ2-1; 13 bases fit TRBD2. The CDR3 is 15 amino acids. Germline CDR1 and CDR2: LGHNA and YNFKEQ. The CDR3 DNA sequence: TGTGCCAGCAGCCAAACGGGACTAGCGGGGAATGAGCGGTTCTTC. Translated, it gives CASSQTGLAGNERFF.

The rearrangement uses TRBV20-1 and TRBJ1-2; D uncertain. Trimming pared 5 bases from V and 11 bases from J, leaving 27 bases between. The germline CDR1 and CDR2 sequences are DFQATT and SNEGSKA (reference sequence). The CDR3 loop spans 15 amino acids. The CDR3 DNA reads as TGCAGTGCTGGGGATAGTGCCGCTATGGGTGTATGGTACACCTTC. This codes for CSAGDSAAMGVWYTF.

This clonotype was seen once. V gene TRBV2 combines with J gene TRBJ2-1, with 7 bases lining up with TRBD2. The CDR3 length is 12 residues. Germline assignment: CDR1 SNHLY and CDR2 FYNNEI. Losses at the gene ends were 11 bases for V and 11 bases for J; bases not matched to a gene: 12. Here the CDR3 DNA reads TGTGCCGGCAATCTGGGGGGGGGTAAGCAGTTCTTC. Its protein product is CAGNLGGGKQFF.

This clonotype was detected only a few times. The V and J genes are TRBV7-2 and TRBJ2-3; the D gene is possibly TRBD2 (6 bases). This CDR3 contains 14 residues. The V end was cut by 1 base, the J end by 6 bases, with 11 bases between. Per germline, CDR1 SGHTA and CDR2 FQGNSA. CDR3 in DNA: TGTGCCAGCAGCTTAGTTGGGGGGAGGGATACGCAGTATTTT. Residues: CASSLVGGRDTQYF.

The rearrangement uses TRBV7-8 and TRBJ2-3; 10 bases match TRBD2. Unmatched junction bases numbered 8, after V lost 0 bases and J lost 5 bases. Germline V gene lookup returns CDR1 SGHVS and CDR2 FQNEAQ. The CDR3 runs 17 residues. The CDR3 region has the DNA TGTGCCAGCAGCTTAGCGCGAGCGGGGGGGCGAGAAGATACGCAGTATTTT. This sequence encodes CASSLARAGGREDTQYF.

The chain couples TRBV7-9 to TRBJ1-1, with a tentative D call TRBD1 (5 bases). The germline V gene has CDR1 SEHNR and CDR2 FQNEAQ (reference sequence). The CDR3 has 13 amino acids. V lost 6 bases and J lost 3, with 11 bases in between. CDR3 residues: CASRITGYTEAFF. CDR3 in DNA: TGTGCCAGCAGAATTACAGGTTACACTGAAGCTTTCTTT. Looking up the rest from reference TRBV7-9 and TRBJ1-1 gives the full variable domain: DTGVSQNPRHKITKRGQNVTFRCDPISEHNRLYWYRQTLGQGPEFLTYFQNEAQLEKSRLLSDRFSAERPKGSFSTLEIQRTEQGDSAMYLCASRITGYTEAFFGQGTRLTVV.

The chain joins TRBV5-1 to TRBJ2-3, with D possibly being TRBD1 (6 bases). Germline V gives CDR1 SGHRS, CDR2 YFSETQ. V dropped 6 bases and J dropped 2 bases, with 16 bases sitting between them. CDR3 length: 15 residues. The chain's CDR3 is CASKARQASTDTQYF. For the CDR3, the DNA is TGCGCCAGCAAAGCCCGACAGGCGTCCACAGATACGCAGTATTTT. Looking up the rest from reference TRBV5-1 and TRBJ2-3 gives the full variable domain: KAGVTQTPRYLIKTRGQQVTLSCSPISGHRSVSWYQQTPGQGLQFLFEYFSETQRNKGNFPGRFSGRQFSNSRSEMNVSTLELGDSALYLCASKARQASTDTQYFGPGTRLTVL.

This chain links TRBV7-9 with TRBJ2-3; D possibly corresponds to TRBD2 (6 bases). CDR1 and CDR2 from the germline V gene are SEHNR and FQNEAQ (reference sequence). The CDR3 runs 17 residues. Trimming shortened V by 1 base and J by 2 bases, and 16 bases separated the two germline ends. DNA of the CDR3: TGTGCCAGCAGCTTAGGAGGAGCGGGTTGGAACACAGATACGCAGTATTTT. Protein sequence: CASSLGGAGWNTDTQYF.

This chain connects TRBV6-5 to TRBJ2-1, with TRBD1 identical over 7 bases. From germline, CDR1 is MNHEY and CDR2 SVGAGI. V trimming: 5 bases; J trimming: 6 bases; junction bases outside the gene matches: 10. This CDR3 has 15 residues. CDR3 region: CASSVGQERRNEQFF. CDR3 nucleotide sequence: TGTGCCAGCAGTGTAGGACAGGAACGACGCAATGAGCAGTTCTTC.

This clonotype has a handful of counts. This chain uses TRBV6-2 or TRBV6-3 with TRBJ2-3; D is perhaps TRBD2 (6 bases). Germline loops: CDR1 MNHEY, CDR2 SVGEGT. This CDR3 has 15 residues. The V end lost 2 bases, the J end lost 4 bases, and 13 bases lay between the germline ends. The CDR3 reads CASSYGAGGADTQYF. CDR3 nucleotides: TGTGCCAGCAGTTACGGAGCCGGGGGAGCAGATACGCAGTATTTT.

There are a few counts of this clonotype. The chain combines TRBV12-3 or TRBV12-4 with TRBJ2-4; weak D call: TRBD1 (5 bases). The J call may be faulty, since TRBJ2-7 better matches the DNA end. The CDR3 has 16 residues. The DNA of the CDR3 is TGTGCCAGCAGTTTACGGCAGATCACAGGAAACTACGAGCAGTACTTC. Translating gives CASSLRQITGNYEQYF.

The chain has TRBV4-2 and TRBJ1-4, with TRBD1 as a possible D gene (5 bases). Trimming pared 3 bases from V and 0 bases from J, leaving 14 bases between. The CDR3 consists of 17 residues. Per germline, CDR1 LGHNA and CDR2 YNFKEQ. Here the CDR3 DNA reads TGTGCCAGCAGCCAGGGAGACAGTGGGACAACTAATGAAAAACTGTTTTTT. This translates into CASSQGDSGTTNEKLFF.

This clonotype was recorded a few times. The genes are TRBV2 and TRBJ2-7, with TRBD2 matching 9 bases. V was clipped by 2 bases and J by 3 bases; unmatched bases: 8. CDR3 length: 16 residues. Germline lookup yields CDR1 SNHLY and CDR2 FYNNEI. The CDR3 DNA follows: TGTGCCAGCAGTGAATCCGGACTAGCGCTCCACTACGAGCAGTACTTC. Translated, it gives CASSESGLALHYEQYF. Looking up the rest from reference TRBV2 and TRBJ2-7 gives the full variable domain: EPEVTQTPSHQVTQMGQEVILRCVPISNHLYFYWYRQILGQKVEFLVSFYNNEISEKSEIFDDQFSVERPDGSNFTLKIRSTKLEDSAMYFCASSESGLALHYEQYFGPGTRLTVT.